The rows below give T cell receptor beta chains drawn from one sample of a study of blood T cell repertoires in COVID-19. Only in-frame clones appear in the TCRdb table, and some are missing; sequencing was by immunoSEQ multiplex PCR. The table lists around 150,000 clones, 70% to 90% of them singletons. Sequencing was done on a sample of peripheral blood. Source of these receptors: a middle-aged man with acute or convalescent COVID-19. The CDR3 runs from the conserved cysteine through the conserved F or W. A D gene is named only where the DNA matches it firmly. Some rows mark clone size as missing; the rest say once, few, many or name a class of expanded clone.

D,V,size,J,CDR3,DNA
NA,TRBV9,few,TRBJ1-1,CASSEVGLSAEAFF,TGTGCCAGCAGCGAAGTGGGGCTCTCGGCTGAAGCTTTCTTT
NA,TRBV12-3/TRBV12-4,NA,TRBJ1-1,CASSWTGSEAFF,TGTGCCAGCAGTTGGACCGGGAGTGAAGCTTTCTTT
TRBD1,TRBV4-2,few,TRBJ1-2,CASRRQGADYGYTF,TGTGCCAGCAGAAGACAGGGGGCGGACTATGGCTACACCTTC
NA,TRBV11-2,NA,TRBJ2-1,CASSLDPGPNEQFF,TGTGCCAGCAGCTTAGACCCAGGGCCCAATGAGCAGTTCTTC
NA,TRBV30,NA,TRBJ1-2,CAARRASYGYTF,TGTGCCGCCCGGAGAGCCTCCTATGGCTACACCTTC
NA,TRBV2,NA,TRBJ1-1,CASIERYTEAFF,TGTGCCAGCATTGAACGGTACACTGAAGCTTTCTTT
TRBD1,TRBV6-5,NA,TRBJ1-5,CASSSGQGAAQPQHF,TGTGCCAGCAGCTCGGGACAGGGGGCTGCTCAGCCCCAGCATTTT
NA,TRBV19,NA,TRBJ1-1,CASSIAVRDTTEAFF,TGTGCCAGTAGTATTGCGGTCCGGGACACCACTGAAGCTTTCTTT
NA,TRBV7-2,NA,TRBJ2-7,CASSLTGPGDYEQYF,TGTGCCAGCAGCCTTACTGGGCCCGGGGACTACGAGCAGTACTTC
NA,TRBV5-4,NA,TRBJ1-1,CASSLGQVNTEAFF,TGTGCCAGCAGCTTGGGGCAGGTGAACACTGAAGCTTTCTTT
NA,TRBV19,NA,TRBJ2-2,CASSYLQAYTGELFF,TGTGCCAGTAGTTACTTACAGGCGTACACCGGGGAGCTGTTTTTT
NA,TRBV6-6,NA,TRBJ1-1,CASSLRDNAEAFF,TGTGCCAGCAGCCTCAGGGATAACGCTGAAGCTTTCTTT
NA,TRBV7-9,NA,TRBJ1-1,CASSQDSLNTEAFF,TGTGCCAGCAGCCAGGACAGTTTGAACACTGAAGCTTTCTTT
TRBD1,TRBV23-1,few,TRBJ1-5,CASSHCDRGLHQPQHF,TGCGCCAGCAGTCACTGTGACAGGGGCCTTCATCAGCCCCAGCATTTT
TRBD2,TRBV5-1,NA,TRBJ2-1,CATALSPGGLNEQFF,TGCGCCACCGCTCTCTCTCCGGGGGGGCTGAATGAGCAGTTCTTC
TRBD1,TRBV28,NA,TRBJ2-7,CASSDSTTGGIYEQYF,TGTGCCAGCAGTGATTCCACGACAGGGGGCATCTACGAGCAGTACTTC
TRBD1,TRBV7-2,NA,TRBJ1-4,CASSRLITGGEKLFF,TGTGCCAGCAGCCGCTTAATTACAGGGGGTGAAAAACTGTTTTTT
NA,TRBV9,NA,TRBJ2-5,CASSGGTLHGMETQYF,TGTGCCAGCAGTGGCGGGACTCTCCACGGGATGGAGACCCAGTACTTC
NA,TRBV5-4,NA,TRBJ2-3,CASSLVGRGGSTDTQYF,TGTGCCAGCAGCTTGGTTGGCAGGGGCGGTTCCACAGATACGCAGTATTTT
NA,TRBV11-3,NA,TRBJ2-1,CASSSSGGVSYNEQFF,TGTGCCAGCAGCTCCTCCGGAGGCGTCTCCTACAATGAGCAGTTCTTC
NA,TRBV19,NA,TRBJ2-5,CASRMGQGKTQYF,TGTGCCAGTAGAATGGGGCAGGGGAAGACCCAGTACTTC
NA,TRBV11-3,NA,TRBJ1-3,CASSPDGVISGNTIYF,TGTGCCAGCAGCCCAGACGGGGTCATATCGGGAAACACCATATATTTT
TRBD2,TRBV4-1,few,TRBJ2-3,CASSQVLAGGTTDTQYF,TGCGCCAGCAGCCAAGTATTAGCGGGGGGTACCACAGATACGCAGTATTTT
TRBD1,TRBV7-8,NA,TRBJ1-2,CASSLEIMGQGVGYTF,TGTGCCAGCAGCTTAGAAATTATGGGACAGGGGGTTGGCTACACCTTC
TRBD1,TRBV7-3,NA,TRBJ2-1,CASSFGQAYNEQFF,TGTGCCAGCAGCTTCGGACAGGCGTACAATGAGCAGTTCTTC
TRBD1,TRBV9,NA,TRBJ1-3,CASSSWTGSGNTIYF,TGTGCCAGCAGCTCCTGGACAGGATCTGGAAACACCATATATTTT
NA,TRBV28,NA,TRBJ1-1,CASSWTANTEAFF,TGTGCCAGCAGTTGGACAGCTAACACTGAAGCTTTCTTT
NA,TRBV7-9,few,TRBJ2-7,CASSSRVGQSQEEQYF,TGTGCCAGCAGCTCGAGGGTGGGACAATCTCAGGAGGAGCAGTACTTC
TRBD1,TRBV7-8,NA,TRBJ2-5,CASRPDRTQETQYF,TGTGCCAGCAGGCCGGACAGGACCCAAGAGACCCAGTACTTC
NA,TRBV18,NA,TRBJ2-6,CASGTGANVLTF,TGTGCCAGCGGGACAGGGGCCAACGTCCTGACTTTC
TRBD1,TRBV18,NA,TRBJ1-3,CASSSFRGQGSNTIYF,TGTGCCAGCTCATCGTTCCGGGGACAGGGGTCGAACACCATATATTTT
TRBD2,TRBV5-4,NA,TRBJ2-1,CASSPVAGAYNEQFF,TGTGCCAGCAGCCCCGTAGCGGGTGCCTACAATGAGCAGTTCTTC
TRBD2,TRBV9,NA,TRBJ2-2,CASSPRLAGGTTGELFF,TGTGCCAGCAGCCCCCGGCTAGCGGGGGGGACTACCGGGGAGCTGTTTTTT
TRBD1,TRBV2,NA,TRBJ2-7,CASSPGTGREQYF,TGTGCCAGCAGCCCCGGGACAGGGCGCGAGCAGTACTTC
NA,TRBV7-9,NA,TRBJ1-1,CASSPLSERARAFF,TGTGCCAGCAGCCCTCTATCGGAGAGGGCGCGGGCTTTCTTT
TRBD1,TRBV7-3,NA,TRBJ2-7,CASSVGTGSYEQYF,TGTGCCAGCAGCGTTGGGACAGGGTCCTACGAGCAGTACTTC
TRBD1,TRBV18,NA,TRBJ1-6,CASSEDRGNSPLHF,TGTGCCAGCTCGGAGGACAGGGGAAATTCACCCCTCCACTTT
TRBD1,TRBV9,NA,TRBJ1-2,CASSGGQYGYTF,TGTGCCAGCAGCGGGGGACAGTATGGCTACACCTTC
TRBD2,TRBV5-1,NA,TRBJ2-5,CASSLALGLAGGPKTQYF,TGCGCCAGCAGCTTGGCCTTGGGACTAGCGGGGGGGCCCAAGACCCAGTACTTC
NA,TRBV15,NA,TRBJ2-1,CATSRDTDNEQFF,TGTGCCACCAGCAGAGATACTGACAATGAGCAGTTCTTC
TRBD1,TRBV19,NA,TRBJ2-2,CATAGTATGELFF,TGTGCCACCGCCGGGACAGCCACCGGGGAGCTGTTTTTT
NA,TRBV5-6,NA,TRBJ1-3,CASSLGQQLGNTIYF,TGTGCCAGCAGCTTGGGACAGCAACTTGGAAACACCATATATTTT
TRBD1,TRBV11-2,NA,TRBJ2-5,CASTSDRGETQYF,TGTGCCAGCACCTCGGACAGGGGAGAGACCCAGTACTTC
NA,TRBV7-3,NA,TRBJ2-2,CASSLTRTINTGELFF,TGTGCCAGCAGCTTAACGAGGACTATTAACACCGGGGAGCTGTTTTTT
NA,TRBV12-3/TRBV12-4,NA,TRBJ1-5,CASSLASFQPQHF,TGTGCCAGCAGTTTAGCGAGTTTTCAGCCCCAGCATTTT
NA,TRBV9,NA,TRBJ2-3,CASSVGRSFSTDTQYF,TGTGCCAGCAGCGTAGGTAGGAGCTTTAGCACAGATACGCAGTATTTT
TRBD1,TRBV29-1,NA,TRBJ1-2,CSVVRDRDYGYTF,TGCAGCGTTGTACGGGACAGGGACTATGGCTACACCTTC
NA,TRBV12-3/TRBV12-4,NA,TRBJ2-7,CASSPGGPWEQYF,TGTGCCAGCAGTCCCGGAGGGCCCTGGGAGCAGTACTTC
TRBD1,TRBV7-9,once,TRBJ2-5,CASSARTRTGWETQYF,TGTGCCAGCAGCGCCAGAACCCGGACAGGGTGGGAGACCCAGTACTTC
NA,TRBV6-5,NA,TRBJ2-7,CASSYSEGSNEQYF,TGTGCCAGCAGTTACTCAGAGGGATCCAACGAGCAGTACTTC
TRBD1,TRBV18,NA,TRBJ2-5,CASSQTGTGGLKTQYF,TGTGCCAGCTCACAGACTGGGACAGGGGGTTTAAAGACCCAGTACTTC
TRBD2,TRBV7-9,NA,TRBJ2-7,CASSLGGASYEQYF,TGTGCCAGCAGCCTCGGGGGGGCATCCTACGAGCAGTACTTC
NA,TRBV7-9,NA,TRBJ1-1,CASSIQSGRNTEAFF,TGTGCCAGCAGCATCCAAAGTGGCAGAAACACTGAAGCTTTCTTT
NA,TRBV5-4,NA,TRBJ1-2,CASSLDRPYGYTF,TGTGCCAGCAGCTTGGACAGGCCCTATGGCTACACCTTC
NA,TRBV7-5,NA,TRBJ2-7,CARPRASGETSSYEQYF,TGTGCCAGACCTAGGGCTAGCGGGGAGACGAGCTCCTACGAGCAGTACTTC
NA,TRBV19,NA,TRBJ2-2,CASSTVVAAVGELFF,TGTGCCAGTAGCACGGTTGTGGCGGCAGTCGGGGAGCTGTTTTTT
NA,TRBV7-2,NA,TRBJ1-1,CASRVTVNTEAFF,TGTGCCAGCAGAGTAACAGTGAACACTGAAGCTTTCTTT
TRBD1,TRBV5-6,NA,TRBJ2-2,CASSLIRQGQNTGELFF,TGTGCCAGCAGCTTGATAAGACAGGGCCAGAACACCGGGGAGCTGTTTTTT